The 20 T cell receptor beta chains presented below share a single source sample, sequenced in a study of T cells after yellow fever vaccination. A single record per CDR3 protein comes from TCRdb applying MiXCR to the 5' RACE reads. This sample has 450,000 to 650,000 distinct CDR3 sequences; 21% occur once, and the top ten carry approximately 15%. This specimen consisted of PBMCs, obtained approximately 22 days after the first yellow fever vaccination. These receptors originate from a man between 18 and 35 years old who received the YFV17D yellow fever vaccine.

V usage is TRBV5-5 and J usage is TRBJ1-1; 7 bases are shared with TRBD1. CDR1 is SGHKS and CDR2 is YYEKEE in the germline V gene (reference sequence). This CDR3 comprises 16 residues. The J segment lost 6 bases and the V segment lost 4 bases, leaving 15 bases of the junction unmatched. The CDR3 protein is CASSPIPRGRGAEAFF. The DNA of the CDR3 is TGTGCCAGCAGCCCCATTCCGAGGGGGCGAGGGGCTGAAGCTTTCTTT.

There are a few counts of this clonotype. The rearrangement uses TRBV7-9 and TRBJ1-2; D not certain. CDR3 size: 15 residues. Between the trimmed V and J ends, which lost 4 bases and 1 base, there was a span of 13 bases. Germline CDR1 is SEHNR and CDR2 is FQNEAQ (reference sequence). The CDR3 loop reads CASSSRRQLNYGYTF. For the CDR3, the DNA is TGTGCCAGCAGCTCGAGGAGGCAGCTTAACTATGGCTACACCTTC.

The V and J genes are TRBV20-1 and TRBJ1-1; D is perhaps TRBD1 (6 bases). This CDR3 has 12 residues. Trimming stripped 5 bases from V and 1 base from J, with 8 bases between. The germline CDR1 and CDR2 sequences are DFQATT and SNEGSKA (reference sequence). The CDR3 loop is CSAFRGNTEAFF. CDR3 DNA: TGCAGTGCTTTCAGGGGGAACACTGAAGCTTTCTTT.

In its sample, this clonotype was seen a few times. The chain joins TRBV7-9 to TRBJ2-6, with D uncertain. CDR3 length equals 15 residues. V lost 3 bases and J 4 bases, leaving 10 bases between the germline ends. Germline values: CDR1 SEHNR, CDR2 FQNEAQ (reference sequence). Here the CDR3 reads CASSFLGRGANVLTF. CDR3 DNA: TGTGCCAGCAGCTTTCTAGGAAGAGGGGCCAACGTCCTGACTTTC.

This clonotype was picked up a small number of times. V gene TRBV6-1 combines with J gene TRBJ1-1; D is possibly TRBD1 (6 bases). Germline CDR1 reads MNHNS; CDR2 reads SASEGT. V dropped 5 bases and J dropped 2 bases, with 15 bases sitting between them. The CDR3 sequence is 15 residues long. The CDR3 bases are TGTGCCAGCAGTCCCCGACAGGAGGTCAACACTGAAGCTTTCTTT. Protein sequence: CASSPRQEVNTEAFF.

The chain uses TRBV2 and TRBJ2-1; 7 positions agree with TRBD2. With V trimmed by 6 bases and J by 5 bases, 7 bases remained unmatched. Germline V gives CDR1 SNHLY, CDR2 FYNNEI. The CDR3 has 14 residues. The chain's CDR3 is CASRERGRDNEQFF. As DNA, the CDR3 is TGTGCCAGCAGGGAGCGGGGTAGGGACAATGAGCAGTTCTTC.

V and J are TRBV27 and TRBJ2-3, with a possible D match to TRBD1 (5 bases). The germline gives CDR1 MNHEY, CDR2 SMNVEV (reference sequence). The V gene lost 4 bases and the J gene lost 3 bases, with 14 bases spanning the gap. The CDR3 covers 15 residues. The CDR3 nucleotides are TGTGCCAGCAGTTACGCCGTTACAGGTACAGATACGCAGTATTTT. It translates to CASSYAVTGTDTQYF.

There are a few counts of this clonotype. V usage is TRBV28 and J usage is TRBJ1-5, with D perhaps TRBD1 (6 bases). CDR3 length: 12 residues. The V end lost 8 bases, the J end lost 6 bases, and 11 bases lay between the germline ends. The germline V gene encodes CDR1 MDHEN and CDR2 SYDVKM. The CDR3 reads CASGGRGQPQHF. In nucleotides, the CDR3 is TGTGCCAGCGGGGGGCGCGGTCAGCCCCAGCATTTT.

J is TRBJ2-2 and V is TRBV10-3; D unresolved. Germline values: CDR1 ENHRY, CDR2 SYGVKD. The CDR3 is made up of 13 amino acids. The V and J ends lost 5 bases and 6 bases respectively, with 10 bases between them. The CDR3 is CAISFDTSGELFF. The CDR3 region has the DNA TGTGCCATCAGTTTTGATACTTCCGGGGAGCTGTTTTTT.

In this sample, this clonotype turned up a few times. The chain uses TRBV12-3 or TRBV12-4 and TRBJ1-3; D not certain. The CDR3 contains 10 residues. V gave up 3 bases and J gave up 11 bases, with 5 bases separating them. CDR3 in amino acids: CASSFGAIYF. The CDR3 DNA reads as TGTGCCAGCAGTTTTGGCGCCATATATTTT.

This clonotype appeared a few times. The CDR3 reads CASSLLGMNTEAFF. The CDR3 DNA reads as TGTGCCAGCAGTCTTCTGGGGATGAACACTGAAGCTTTCTTT. The gene calls are TRBV27 and TRBJ1-1; D remains unclear. This CDR3 has 14 residues. The V gene lost 5 bases and the J gene lost 0 bases, with 10 bases spanning the gap. Germline values: CDR1 MNHEY, CDR2 SMNVEV (reference sequence).

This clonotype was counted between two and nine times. CDR3 in DNA: TGTGCCAGCAGAGCTACATGGGGGCGAGGGGAAAAACTGTTTTTT. It translates to CASRATWGRGEKLFF. The chain recombines TRBV2 with TRBJ1-4; the D gene is possibly TRBD1 (6 bases). V shed 6 bases and J shed 8 bases, with 19 bases lying between them. CDR1 is SNHLY, CDR2 FYNNEI, per germline. The CDR3 consists of 15 residues.

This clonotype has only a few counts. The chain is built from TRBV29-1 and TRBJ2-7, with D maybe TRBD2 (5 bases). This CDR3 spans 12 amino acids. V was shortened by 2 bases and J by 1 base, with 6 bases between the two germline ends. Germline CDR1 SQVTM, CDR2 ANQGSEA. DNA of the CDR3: TGCAGCGTTGAAAGGGAGTCCTACGAGCAGTACTTC. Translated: CSVERESYEQYF.

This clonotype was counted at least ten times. The CDR3 loop is CASTPGQGNEKLFF. The CDR3 DNA sequence: TGTGCCAGCACCCCGGGACAGGGGAATGAAAAACTGTTTTTT. V and J are TRBV12-3 or TRBV12-4 and TRBJ1-4; 10 nucleotides align to TRBD1. Trimming took 7 bases from V and 5 from J; bases not matched to a gene: 4. CDR3 length: 14 residues.

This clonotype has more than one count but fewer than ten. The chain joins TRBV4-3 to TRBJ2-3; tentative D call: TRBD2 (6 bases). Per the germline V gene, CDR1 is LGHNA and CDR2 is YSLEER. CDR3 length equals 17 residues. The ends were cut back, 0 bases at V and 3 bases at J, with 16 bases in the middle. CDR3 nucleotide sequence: TGCGCCAGCAGCCAAGACCCCTGGAGGGGCAGGACAGATACGCAGTATTTT. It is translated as CASSQDPWRGRTDTQYF.

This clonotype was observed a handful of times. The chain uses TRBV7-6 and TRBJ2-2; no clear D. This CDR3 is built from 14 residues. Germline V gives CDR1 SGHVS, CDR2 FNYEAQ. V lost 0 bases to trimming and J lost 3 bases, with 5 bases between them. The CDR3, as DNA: TGTGCCAGCAGCTTAGCACCCTACACCGGGGAGCTGTTTTTT. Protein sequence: CASSLAPYTGELFF.

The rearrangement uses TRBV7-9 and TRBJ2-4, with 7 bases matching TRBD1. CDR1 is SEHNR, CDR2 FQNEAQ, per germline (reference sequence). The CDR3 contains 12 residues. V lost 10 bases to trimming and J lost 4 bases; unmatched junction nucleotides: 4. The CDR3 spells CAIRDSKNIQYF. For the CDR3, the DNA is TGTGCCATCCGGGACAGTAAAAACATTCAGTACTTC.

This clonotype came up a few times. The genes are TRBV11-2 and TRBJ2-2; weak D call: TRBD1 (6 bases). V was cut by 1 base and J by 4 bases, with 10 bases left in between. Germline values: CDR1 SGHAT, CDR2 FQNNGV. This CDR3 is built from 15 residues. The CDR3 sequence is CASSLAGRGTGELFF. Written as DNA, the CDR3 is TGTGCCAGCAGCTTAGCGGGCAGGGGCACCGGGGAGCTGTTTTTT.

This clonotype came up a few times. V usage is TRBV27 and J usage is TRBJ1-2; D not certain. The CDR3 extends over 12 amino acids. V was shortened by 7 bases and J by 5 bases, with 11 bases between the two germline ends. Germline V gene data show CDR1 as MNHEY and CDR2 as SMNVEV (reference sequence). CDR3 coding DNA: TGTGCCAGCAAGAACCAAGGTTATGGCTACACCTTC. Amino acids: CASKNQGYGYTF.

The CDR3 is CASSPLLKKAGGPARELFF. CDR3 bases: TGCGCCAGCAGCCCCCTCCTTAAAAAAGCGGGGGGGCCGGCCCGGGAGCTGTTTTTT. The V call is TRBV4-1, the J call TRBJ2-2; 10 bases fit TRBD2. Germline lookup yields CDR1 MGHRA and CDR2 YSYEKL. Trimming cost V 4 bases and J 9 bases; bases outside gene matches: 20. The CDR3 totals 19 residues.